This T cell receptor (beta chain) was obtained from a study of cytomegalovirus exposure and HLA in healthy donors. Broader study findings: Overall, about 160 TCR beta chains were annotated as cytomegalovirus-associated. Association of a missense DCLRE1C variant with TCR beta V- and J-gene trimming was reported in a later analysis.

On this clone: Its antigen is unidentified.

The CDR3 sequence is 15 residues long. Germline loops: CDR1 SGHVS, CDR2 FNYEAQ. Germline trimming cut 1 base from V and 4 bases from J; bases unmatched to any gene: 6. The PCR made use of 60 Vbeta and 13 Jbeta primers. In the authors' methods: In a later analysis, the count reached about 80 million unique TCR beta chains, with roughly 11 million shared. The method was immunoSEQ multiplex PCR; TCRdb's version includes in-frame clones alone and lacks a portion of them. V, J and clone size are those of that table, while D and trimming were read from the DNA. The data hold over 200,000 clones, with roughly 85% observed a single time.

This chain uses TRBV7-6 with TRBJ2-7, with 8 nucleotides matching TRBD1. This TCR derives from a male donor in good health and CMV-seronegative. Source material: PBMCs. The CDR3 region has the DNA TGTGCCAGCAGCTTAGGCCAGGGGGCGCTTTACGAGCAGTACTTC. Amino acid sequence: CASSLGQGALYEQYF.